A selection of T cell receptor beta chains follows, all from one sample in a study of response to subunit inactivated influenza vaccine. TCRdb redid the calling of the RT-PCR reads with MiXCR, one entry per CDR3 protein. The sample carries approximately 700,000 distinct CDR3 sequences, around 14% recorded once. The sequences come from PBMCs from blood, collected about 12 days after vaccination. All receptors derive from a man between 50 and 59 years old who received an inactivated influenza vaccine. Both conserved end residues are part of each CDR3. The D gene is left open where the match is weak. Clone size is given for some rows only: seen once, a few or many times, or a class if the clone is expanded.

>TRBJ2-3|TRBV29-1|few|TRBD1
CSSNLLGQGTEDTQYF
TGCAGTTCGAATCTATTAGGACAGGGTACGGAGGATACGCAGTATTTT
>TRBJ2-2|TRBV11-2|.|.
CASSDHTGELFF
TGTGCCAGCAGCGACCACACCGGGGAGCTGTTTTTT
>TRBJ1-1|TRBV28|many|.
CASSRRDPREAFF
TGTGCCAGCAGTCGCCGGGATCCGAGGGAAGCTTTCTTT
>TRBJ2-7|TRBV30|.|.
CAWWSGHPSSYEQYF
TGTGCCTGGTGGTCTGGACACCCTTCCTCCTACGAGCAGTACTTC
>TRBJ2-3|TRBV7-2|few|.
CASSPLGQGTDTQYF
TGTGCCAGCAGCCCCCTCGGCCAGGGGACAGATACGCAGTATTTT
>TRBJ1-2|TRBV20-1|few|TRBD1
CSARESGQGVLGYTF
TGCAGTGCTAGAGAGTCCGGACAGGGGGTCCTTGGCTACACCTTC
>TRBJ2-7|TRBV28|few|TRBD2
CASKWTSGRTEQYF
TGTGCCAGCAAATGGACTAGCGGGAGAACCGAGCAGTACTTC
>TRBJ2-1|TRBV23-1|few|TRBD2
CASSPELLAGGPPEQFF
TGCGCCAGCAGTCCCGAATTACTAGCGGGGGGGCCTCCTGAGCAGTTCTTC
>TRBJ1-1|TRBV7-2|few|.
CASSLEPVGTEAFF
TGTGCCAGCAGCTTAGAGCCCGTGGGCACTGAAGCTTTCTTT
>TRBJ2-5|TRBV28|few|TRBD2
CASSFPQLAGSRETQYF
TGTGCCAGCAGTTTTCCCCAACTAGCGGGATCGAGGGAGACCCAGTACTTC
>TRBJ2-3|TRBV29-1|.|.
CSVEDLFGDTQYF
TGCAGCGTTGAAGATCTCTTCGGGGATACGCAGTATTTT
>TRBJ2-7|TRBV5-5|.|TRBD1
CASSVRGTGIYEQYF
TGTGCCAGCAGCGTCCGTGGGACAGGGATCTACGAGCAGTACTTC
>TRBJ2-1|TRBV4-3|few|.
CASSWRGGDEQFF
TGCGCCAGCAGCTGGAGGGGGGGGGATGAGCAGTTCTTC
>TRBJ2-2|TRBV20-1|.|.
CSAVGGGLSGELFF
TGCAGTGCCGTAGGGGGAGGATTATCCGGGGAGCTGTTTTTT
>TRBJ2-1|TRBV4-3|.|.
CASSQDVGGSGNEQFF
TGCGCCAGCAGCCAAGATGTAGGGGGTTCAGGCAATGAGCAGTTCTTC
>TRBJ2-5|TRBV4-2|.|TRBD2
CASSQSGGAGQETQYF
TGTGCCAGCAGCCAAAGCGGGGGGGCGGGCCAAGAGACCCAGTACTTC
>TRBJ2-1|TRBV12-3/TRBV12-4|many|TRBD1
CASRPNGQGGEQFF
TGTGCCAGCAGGCCGAACGGACAGGGCGGTGAGCAGTTCTTC
>TRBJ1-5|TRBV3-1|.|TRBD1
CASSEPGQEVSNQPQHF
TGTGCCAGCAGCGAACCGGGACAGGAGGTTAGCAATCAGCCCCAGCATTTT
>TRBJ2-2|TRBV4-3|few|.
CASSQNMARENGELFF
TGCGCCAGCAGCCAAAATATGGCCAGGGAGAACGGGGAGCTGTTTTTT
>TRBJ1-1|TRBV15|few|.
CATSRDQVSETEAFF
TGTGCCACCAGCAGAGATCAAGTTTCGGAAACTGAAGCTTTCTTT
>TRBJ1-2|TRBV28|once|.
CASSLSFSGGRNYGYTF
TGTGCCAGCAGTTTATCTTTCAGCGGGGGACGGAACTATGGCTACACCTTC
>TRBJ2-4|TRBV11-2|few|TRBD1
CASSPRDRGSLAKNIQYF
TGTGCCAGCAGCCCCCGGGACAGGGGCTCCTTAGCCAAAAACATTCAGTACTTC
>TRBJ2-3|TRBV5-1|many|.
CASSLAIGGRGTDTQYF
TGCGCCAGCAGCTTGGCCATTGGGGGAAGGGGCACAGATACGCAGTATTTT
>TRBJ2-5|TRBV15|few|.
CATSSSSETQYF
TGTGCCACCAGCTCGTCCTCGGAGACCCAGTACTTC
>TRBJ2-7|TRBV29-1|.|.
CSVVERPSYEQYF
TGCAGCGTGGTAGAACGTCCTTCCTACGAGCAGTACTTC
>TRBJ2-3|TRBV7-3|.|.
CASSSGSADTQYF
TGTGCCAGCAGCTCCGGGAGTGCAGATACGCAGTATTTT
>TRBJ2-5|TRBV7-9|.|TRBD1
CASSLDRTGDLQYF
TGTGCCAGCAGCTTAGACCGGACAGGGGACCTCCAGTACTTC
>TRBJ2-2|TRBV25-1|few|.
CASSERGRDTGELFF
TGTGCCAGCAGTGAACGGGGGCGCGATACCGGGGAGCTGTTTTTT
>TRBJ2-2|TRBV18|.|.
CASSPSIRVLAGTGELFF
TGTGCCAGCTCACCATCAATCAGAGTGCTCGCTGGAACCGGGGAGCTGTTTTTT
>TRBJ1-6|TRBV4-2|few|.
CASSQEPGSPLHF
TGTGCCAGCAGCCAAGAACCGGGTTCACCCCTCCACTTT
>TRBJ2-5|TRBV7-9|.|.
CASSSSGRMETQYF
TGTGCCAGCAGTAGCAGCGGGCGGATGGAGACCCAGTACTTC
>TRBJ2-7|TRBV20-1|.|.
CSASSKSYEQYF
TGCAGTGCTAGTTCCAAGTCCTACGAGCAGTACTTC
>TRBJ2-1|TRBV3-1|once|.
CASSQMRETQFF
TGTGCCAGCAGCCAAATGAGAGAGACCCAGTTCTTC
>TRBJ2-1|TRBV15|many|TRBD2
CATGAGFYNEQFF
TGTGCCACCGGAGCGGGATTCTACAATGAGCAGTTCTTC
>TRBJ2-3|TRBV7-9|.|.
CASSHMVPGGAGDTQYF
TGTGCCAGCAGCCACATGGTACCGGGGGGCGCAGGGGATACGCAGTATTTT
>TRBJ2-3|TRBV7-6|.|TRBD2
CASSSGLAGPPDTQYF
TGTGCCAGCAGCTCGGGACTAGCGGGGCCACCAGATACGCAGTATTTT
>TRBJ2-4|TRBV29-1|many|TRBD2
CSVELRGARVQYF
TGCAGCGTTGAATTGCGGGGGGCGCGGGTTCAGTACTTC
>TRBJ2-5|TRBV25-1|few|TRBD1
CASSESAGGPQTQYF
TGTGCCAGCAGTGAAAGTGCAGGGGGCCCTCAGACCCAGTACTTC
>TRBJ1-1|TRBV5-1|few|TRBD1
CASSWTGLRDTEAFF
TGCGCCAGCAGCTGGACAGGCCTTAGGGACACTGAAGCTTTCTTT
>TRBJ1-1|TRBV20-1|.|TRBD1
CSAETGTGLTEAFF
TGCAGTGCAGAGACCGGGACAGGGTTGACTGAAGCTTTCTTT
>TRBJ1-5|TRBV6-2/TRBV6-3|few|TRBD1
CASSYGQGLSF
TGTGCCAGCAGTTACGGACAGGGGCTCAGCTTT
>TRBJ2-3|TRBV3-1|.|.
CASSHTRSKTDTQYF
TGTGCCAGCAGCCATACTCGGTCTAAAACAGATACGCAGTATTTT
>TRBJ2-3|TRBV29-1|many|TRBD1
CSAVQGPDTQYF
TGCAGCGCAGTACAGGGGCCAGATACGCAGTATTTT
>TRBJ2-1|TRBV9|few|.
CASSVEASEGYNEQFF
TGTGCCAGCAGCGTAGAGGCTAGCGAGGGCTATAATGAGCAGTTCTTC
>TRBJ1-5|TRBV19|.|.
CASSWASGGNQPQHF
TGTGCCAGTAGTTGGGCCAGTGGTGGCAATCAGCCCCAGCATTTT
>TRBJ2-7|TRBV12-3/TRBV12-4|.|.
CASSLEATVGVQQYF
TGTGCCAGCAGTTTAGAGGCGACAGTTGGGGTGCAGCAGTACTTC
>TRBJ1-1|TRBV11-2|few|.
CASSLGWGTVPAHTEAFF
TGTGCCAGCAGCTTAGGATGGGGGACTGTACCAGCCCACACTGAAGCTTTCTTT
>TRBJ1-3|TRBV5-1|few|.
CASSLAGIRSGNTIYF
TGCGCCAGCAGCTTGGCCGGGATCCGCTCTGGAAACACCATATATTTT
>TRBJ2-2|TRBV11-2|.|TRBD2
CASDPGLAGVNGELFF
TGTGCCAGTGATCCGGGACTAGCGGGAGTGAACGGGGAGCTGTTTTTT
>TRBJ2-7|TRBV15|.|TRBD1
CATSETTGPSYEQYF
TGTGCCACCAGCGAGACGACAGGGCCCTCCTACGAGCAGTACTTC
>TRBJ2-5|TRBV7-2|few|.
CASSLLAGPQAQYF
TGTGCCAGCAGCTTACTTGCAGGCCCCCAGGCCCAGTACTTC
>TRBJ2-2|TRBV6-1|.|.
CASRIGIGAGELFF
TGTGCCAGCAGGATAGGGATAGGCGCCGGGGAGCTGTTTTTT
>TRBJ2-7|TRBV6-2/TRBV6-3|few|TRBD2
CASSYGGSSGSYEQYF
TGTGCCAGCAGTTACGGGGGGTCTAGCGGGAGTTACGAGCAGTACTTC
>TRBJ2-4|TRBV11-1|few|.
CASSQSGWGHIQYF
TGTGCCAGCAGCCAGTCAGGGTGGGGACACATTCAGTACTTC